This note documents a single T cell receptor (beta chain) sequence. Its antigen remains unknown. The source of the sample is a study of blood T cells in healthy people across ages. Trimming took off 5 bases at V and 7 bases at J, with 14 bases between the two ends. The CDR3 length is 13 residues. General observations from the study: Roughly linearly, TCR beta diversity per million T cells fell as age increased. What prevented conclusive comparison of naive and antigen-experienced cells was that PBMCs were unsorted. As naive T cell percentage varied, TCR beta diversity correlated strongly with it.

A second PCR, run for about 7 to 11 cycles, used a sample-barcoded 5' primer plus a J-beta primer mix. Tagging of each cDNA molecule was performed by a template-switch adaptor with 12 random nucleotides. In TCRdb, the 5' RACE reads were re-called with MiXCR into one record per CDR3 protein. In the table there are over 600,000 distinct CDR3 sequences, more than 55% of which are singletons. The chain uses TRBV12-3 or TRBV12-4 and TRBJ1-2; D gene uncertain. The receptor was isolated from a man aged 35 to 55 in good health. The sequencing sample was made of blood. The CDR3 sequence is CASSTDLSGGYTF. CDR3 nucleotides: TGTGCCAGCAGTACCGACCTATCCGGTGGCTACACCTTC.